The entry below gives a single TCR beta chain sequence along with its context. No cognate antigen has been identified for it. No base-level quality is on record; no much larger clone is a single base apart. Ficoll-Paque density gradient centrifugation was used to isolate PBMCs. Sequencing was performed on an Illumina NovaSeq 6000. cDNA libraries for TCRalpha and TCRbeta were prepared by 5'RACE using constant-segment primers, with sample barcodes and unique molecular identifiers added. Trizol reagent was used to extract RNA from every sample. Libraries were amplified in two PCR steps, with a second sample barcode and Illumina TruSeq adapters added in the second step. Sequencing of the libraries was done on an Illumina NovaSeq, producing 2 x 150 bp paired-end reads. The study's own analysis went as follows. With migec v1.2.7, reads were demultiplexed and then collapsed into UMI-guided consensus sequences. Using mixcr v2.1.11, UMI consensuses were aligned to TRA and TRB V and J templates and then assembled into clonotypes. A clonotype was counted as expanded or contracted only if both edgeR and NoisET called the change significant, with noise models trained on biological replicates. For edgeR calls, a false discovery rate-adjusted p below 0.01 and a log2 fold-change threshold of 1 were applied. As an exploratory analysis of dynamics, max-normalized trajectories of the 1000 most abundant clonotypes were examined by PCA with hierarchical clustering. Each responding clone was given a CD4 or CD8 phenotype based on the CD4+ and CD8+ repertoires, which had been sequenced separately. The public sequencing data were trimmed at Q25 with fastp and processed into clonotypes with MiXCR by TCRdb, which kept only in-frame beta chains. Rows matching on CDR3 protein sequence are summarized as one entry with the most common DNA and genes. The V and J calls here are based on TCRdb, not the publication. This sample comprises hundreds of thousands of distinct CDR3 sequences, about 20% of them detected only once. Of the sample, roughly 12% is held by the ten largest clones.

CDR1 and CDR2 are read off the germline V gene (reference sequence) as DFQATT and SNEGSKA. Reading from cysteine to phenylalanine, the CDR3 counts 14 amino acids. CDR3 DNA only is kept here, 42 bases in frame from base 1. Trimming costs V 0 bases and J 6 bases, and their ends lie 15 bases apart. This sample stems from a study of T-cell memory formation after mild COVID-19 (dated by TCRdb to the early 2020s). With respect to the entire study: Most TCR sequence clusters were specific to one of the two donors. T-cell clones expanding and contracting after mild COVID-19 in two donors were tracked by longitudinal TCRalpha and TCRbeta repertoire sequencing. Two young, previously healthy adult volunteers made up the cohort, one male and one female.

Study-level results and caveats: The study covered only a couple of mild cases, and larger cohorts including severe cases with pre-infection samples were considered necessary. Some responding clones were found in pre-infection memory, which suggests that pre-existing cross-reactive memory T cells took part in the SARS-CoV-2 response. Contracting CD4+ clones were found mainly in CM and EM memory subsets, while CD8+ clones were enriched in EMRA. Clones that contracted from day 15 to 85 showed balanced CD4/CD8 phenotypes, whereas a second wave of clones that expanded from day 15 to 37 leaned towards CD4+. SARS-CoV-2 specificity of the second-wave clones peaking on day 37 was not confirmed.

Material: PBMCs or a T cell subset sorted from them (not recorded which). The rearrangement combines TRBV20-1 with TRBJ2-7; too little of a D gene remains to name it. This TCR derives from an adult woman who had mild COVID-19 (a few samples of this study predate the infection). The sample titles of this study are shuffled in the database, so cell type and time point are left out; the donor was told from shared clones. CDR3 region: CSARDPLQSREQYF. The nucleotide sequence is TGCAGTGCTAGAGATCCCCTCCAATCACGCGAGCAGTACTTC.